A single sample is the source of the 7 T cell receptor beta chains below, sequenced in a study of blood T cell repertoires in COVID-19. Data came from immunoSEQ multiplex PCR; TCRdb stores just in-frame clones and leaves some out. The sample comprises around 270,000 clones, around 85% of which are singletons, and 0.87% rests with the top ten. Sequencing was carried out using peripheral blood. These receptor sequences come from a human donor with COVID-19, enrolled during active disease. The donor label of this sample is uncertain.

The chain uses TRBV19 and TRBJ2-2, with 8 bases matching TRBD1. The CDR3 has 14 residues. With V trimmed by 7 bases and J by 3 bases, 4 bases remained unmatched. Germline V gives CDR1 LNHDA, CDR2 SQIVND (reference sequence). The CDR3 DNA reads TGTGCCAGTAACGGACAGGGCTACACCGGGGAGCTGTTTTTT. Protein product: CASNGQGYTGELFF.

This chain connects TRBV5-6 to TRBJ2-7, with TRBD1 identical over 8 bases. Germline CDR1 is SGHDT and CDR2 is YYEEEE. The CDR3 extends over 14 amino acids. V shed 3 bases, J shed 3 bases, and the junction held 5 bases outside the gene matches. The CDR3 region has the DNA TGTGCCAGCAGCTGGACAGGGTGGAACTACGAGCAGTACTTC. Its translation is CASSWTGWNYEQYF.

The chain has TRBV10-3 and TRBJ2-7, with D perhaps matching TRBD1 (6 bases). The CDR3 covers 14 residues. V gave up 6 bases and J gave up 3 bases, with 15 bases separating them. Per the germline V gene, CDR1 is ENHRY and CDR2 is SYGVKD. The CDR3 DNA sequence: TGTGCCATCAGGGACCCGGGACACAGCTACGAGCAGTACTTC. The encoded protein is CAIRDPGHSYEQYF.

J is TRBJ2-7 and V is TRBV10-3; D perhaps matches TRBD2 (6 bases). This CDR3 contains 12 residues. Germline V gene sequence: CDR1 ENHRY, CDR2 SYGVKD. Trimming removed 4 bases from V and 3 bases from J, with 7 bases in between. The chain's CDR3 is CAISGDFYEQYF. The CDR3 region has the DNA TGTGCCATCAGTGGGGACTTCTACGAGCAGTACTTC.

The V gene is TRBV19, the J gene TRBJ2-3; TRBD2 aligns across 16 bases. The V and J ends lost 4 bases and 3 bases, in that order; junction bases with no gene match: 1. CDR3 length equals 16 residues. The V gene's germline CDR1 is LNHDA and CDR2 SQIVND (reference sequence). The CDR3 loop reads CASSTGLAGGTDTQYF. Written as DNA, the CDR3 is TGTGCCAGTAGTACGGGACTAGCGGGAGGGACAGATACGCAGTATTTT.

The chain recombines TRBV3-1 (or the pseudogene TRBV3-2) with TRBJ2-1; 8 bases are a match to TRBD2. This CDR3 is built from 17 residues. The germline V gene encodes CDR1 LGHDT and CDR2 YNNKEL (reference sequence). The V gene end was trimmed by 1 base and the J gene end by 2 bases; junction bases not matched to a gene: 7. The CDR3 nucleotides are TGTGCCAGCAGCCAAGGGGAACTAGCGGCGACCTACAATGAGCAGTTCTTC. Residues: CASSQGELAATYNEQFF.

Here the CDR3 reads CASSQVSEVSPQHF. The CDR3 nucleotides are TGCGCCAGCAGCCAAGTATCAGAGGTATCGCCCCAGCATTTT. The chain combines TRBV4-1 with TRBJ1-5; D ambiguous. V shed 1 base and J shed 9 bases, with 13 bases lying between them. The germline V gene encodes CDR1 MGHRA and CDR2 YSYEKL. The CDR3 is 14 amino acids.